This entry lists 11 T cell receptor beta chains sequenced from one sample in a study of shared clonotypes between healthy human individuals. TCRdb's table, derived via immunoSEQ multiplex PCR, lists solely in-frame clones and lacks some. The table has roughly 2 million clones, around 95% seen once. Sample: naive CD4+ T cells sorted from blood. Subset reported: CD45RA+ positively selected. The receptors derive from a man younger than 35 in good health.

The CDR3 region has the DNA TGTGCGCAGGGCGGGCGGCCTGAGGAGCAGTTCTTC. Its protein product is CAQGGRPEEQFF. The chain joins TRBV30 to TRBJ2-1; possibly TRBD1 or TRBD2 for D (5 bases each). Germline CDR1 is GTSNPN and CDR2 is SVGIG (reference sequence). The CDR3 covers 12 residues.

This sequence joins TRBV9 and TRBJ1-5; the D gene is possibly TRBD1 (6 bases). The V gene's germline CDR1 is SGDLS and CDR2 YYNGEE. The V end lost 3 bases, the J end lost 6 bases, and 13 bases lay between the germline ends. This CDR3 is built from 14 residues. CDR3 bases: TGTGCCAGCAGCGCGGGGGCCGGGGGTCAGCCCCAGCATTTT. It is translated as CASSAGAGGQPQHF.

The chain combines TRBV2 with TRBJ1-1; weak D call: TRBD1 (5 bases). This CDR3 has 16 amino acids. CDR1 and CDR2 (germline): SNHLY, FYNNEI. Between the trimmed V and J ends, which lost 6 bases and 4 bases, there was a span of 21 bases. CDR3 region: CASRARDGWLFTEAFF. Here the CDR3 DNA reads TGTGCCAGCAGGGCTCGGGACGGATGGCTTTTCACTGAAGCTTTCTTT.

This clone has a single count. The chain combines TRBV15 with TRBJ2-7; 8 bases map to TRBD1. The CDR3 covers 15 residues. Unmatched junction bases numbered 7, after V lost 4 bases and J lost 2 bases. The V gene's germline CDR1 is LNHNV and CDR2 YYDKDF (reference sequence). The CDR3 protein is CATSMSTGGPYEQYF. CDR3 bases: TGTGCCACCAGCATGAGTACAGGGGGACCCTACGAGCAGTACTTC.

The chain employs TRBV6-5 and TRBJ1-6, with D uncertain. Per the germline V gene, CDR1 is MNHEY and CDR2 is SVGAGI. Trimming took 2 bases from V and 6 from J, leaving 5 bases between them. The length of the CDR3 is 13 residues. In nucleotides, the CDR3 is TGTGCCAGCAGTTACGCTCGTAATTCACCCCTCCACTTT. Protein product: CASSYARNSPLHF.

The rearrangement links TRBV7-9 to TRBJ2-1; 10 bases are a match to TRBD1. V lost 3 bases and J lost 7; bases outside the gene matches: 9. The germline V gene encodes CDR1 SEHNR and CDR2 FQNEAQ (reference sequence). This CDR3 contains 16 residues. CDR3 DNA sequence: TGTGCCAGCAGCTTGGGACAGGGGTCGGGGTCAAATGAGCAGTTCTTC. Translating it yields CASSLGQGSGSNEQFF.

This rearrangement joins TRBV5-6 to TRBJ1-4, with D possibly TRBD1 on 5 matching bases. Germline loops: CDR1 SGHDT, CDR2 YYEEEE. The V gene lost 0 bases and the J gene lost 5 bases, with 11 bases spanning the gap. This CDR3 comprises 15 residues. The CDR3 loop reads CASSLVGGSNEKLFF. The CDR3 nucleotides are TGTGCCAGCAGCTTGGTTGGGGGTTCAAATGAAAAACTGTTTTTT.

DNA for the CDR3: TGTGCCAGCAGCCCATCGACGAGGGGGGAGCAGTACTTC. Translation gives CASSPSTRGEQYF. This sequence joins TRBV11-2 and TRBJ2-7, with D tentatively TRBD1 (6 bases). Trimming took 5 bases from V and 7 from J, leaving 15 bases between them. The CDR3 runs 13 residues. Per germline, CDR1 SGHAT and CDR2 FQNNGV. Filled out from reference TRBV11-2 and TRBJ2-7, the complete variable domain reads EAGVAQSPRYKIIEKRQSVAFWCNPISGHATLYWYQQILGQGPKLLIQFQNNGVVDDSQLPKDRFSAERLKGVDSTLKIQPAKLEDSAVYLCASSPSTRGEQYFGPGTRLTVT.

This sequence joins TRBV7-2 and TRBJ2-7; no reliable D call. There are 13 residues in the CDR3. CDR1 is SGHTA and CDR2 is FQGNSA in the germline V gene. The germline V and J ends were trimmed by 6 bases and 4 bases, with 13 bases remaining between them. The CDR3 spells CASSPRAAYEQYF. For the CDR3, the DNA is TGTGCCAGCAGTCCCCGGGCAGCTTACGAGCAGTACTTC.

This chain joins TRBV30 and TRBJ2-7; D is uncertain. The CDR3 is made up of 14 amino acids. The ends were cut back, 1 base at V and 3 bases at J, with 13 bases in the middle. Germline V gene data show CDR1 as GTSNPN and CDR2 as SVGIG (reference sequence). For the CDR3, the DNA is TGTGCCTGGAGTGCCCGACACGCTGGCTACGAGCAGTACTTC. Protein sequence: CAWSARHAGYEQYF.

This chain connects TRBV25-1 to TRBJ1-6; 7 nucleotides match TRBD1. The V gene's germline CDR1 is MGHDK and CDR2 SYGVNS. With 4 bases clipped from V and 7 bases from J, the junction kept 4 bases outside the gene matches. This CDR3 is 14 amino acids long. The CDR3 region is CASSVTGDNSPLHF. In DNA form, the CDR3 reads TGTGCCAGCAGTGTCACAGGGGACAATTCACCCCTCCACTTT.